This T cell receptor beta chain was documented in a study of human T cells and chemical hapten exposure. Turning to the study itself: 2% DPC applied to a 2 cm by 2 cm arm area sensitized donors. Patch testing was performed with 0.01% DPC on the upper back, with reading at 6 days. Overall study findings and caveats: Counts of TCRs expanded at PT1 correlated positively with patch test score. The formation of large CDR3 similarity clusters by expanded TCRs significantly exceeded that of controls.

Documented time point: patch test 3, about 24 weeks after DPC sensitization. Treatment defined: therapeutic diphenylcyclopropenone sensitization with weekly scalp DPC. One entry per CDR3 protein results from TCRdb running MiXCR on the RACE reads. This sample has about 52,000 distinct CDR3 sequences, with 9.9% found just once. This CDR3 spans 15 amino acids. The V gene's germline CDR1 is SEHNR and CDR2 FQNEAQ (reference sequence). Trimming left V 1 base short and J 6 bases short, with 16 bases between. There are many counts of this clonotype. The antigen is not known. The V gene is TRBV7-9, the J gene TRBJ2-7; D is perhaps TRBD1 (5 bases). Sequencing used whole blood, obtained in connection with sensitization to the hapten diphenylcyclopropenone (DPC). The clonotype comes from a woman between 40 and 50 years old with alopecia areata. Some clones in this sample may be carry-over from other donors' samples. For the CDR3, the DNA is TGTGCCAGCAGCTTAGGTTCAGGTCGAAGGGGCGAGCAGTACTTC. Translation: CASSLGSGRRGEQYF.